The entry below gives a single T cell receptor beta chain sequence along with its context. No antigen is known for it. This sample stems from a study of glioma-infiltrating T cells. General observations from the study: Very few CDR3 sequences were shared between tissue and blood. Gliomas, especially low-grade, showed above-expected tissue-blood divergence; non-neoplastic patients showed below.

Using RNA template, CDR3s of TCR alpha and beta were amplified with iRepertoire arm-PCR. For one-step reverse transcription and amplification, 100-400 ng of tissue mRNA or PBMC total RNA was used. MiXCR, applied by TCRdb to the multiplex PCR reads, yields one record per CDR3 protein. This table holds some 100,000 distinct CDR3 sequences, about 25% found once. With V trimmed by 5 bases and J by 1 base, 8 bases remained unmatched. The CDR3 is 16 amino acids. This chain uses TRBV12-3 or TRBV12-4 with TRBJ1-5, with 7 bases that match TRBD1. The sample consisted of glioma tissue, nonneoplastic brain tissue, or PBMCs (not recorded which). This TCR was sampled from a human donor with low-grade glioma or glioblastoma, undergoing nonglioma brain surgery, or in good health (not recorded which). CDR3 region: CASSAPRQGSNQPQHF. As DNA, the CDR3 is TGTGCCAGCAGTGCGCCCCGACAGGGAAGCAATCAGCCCCAGCATTTT.